This TCR beta chain was profiled in a study of blood T cell repertoires in COVID-19. This CDR3 has 14 residues. Germline V gene sequence: CDR1 SGHTS, CDR2 YDEGEE. The V segment lost 7 bases and the J segment 6 bases; nucleotides outside the gene matches: 9. Here immunoSEQ multiplex PCR was the method, and the copy in TCRdb shows in-frame clones only, minus some. The repertoire holds 120,000 to 150,000 clones, with 84% as singletons. This TCR was recovered from a man aged 50 to 59 in a cohort exposed to, infected with or recovered from COVID-19 (not recorded which). The chain carries TRBV5-8 and TRBJ1-2; 10 bases match TRBD1. Source material: PBMCs or T cells enriched from blood (not recorded which). DNA for the CDR3: TGTGCCAGCGGCCCGGGACAGGGGAGGAATGGCTACACCTTC. It specifies CASGPGQGRNGYTF.